These 11 T cell receptor beta chains originate from one sample sequenced in a study of graft-versus-host responses after intestinal transplantation. Sequencing used immunoSEQ multiplex PCR; TCRdb keeps in-frame clones, though not all of them. The profile covers about 39,000 clones, with roughly 95% appearing a single time and more than 0.2% taken by the ten largest. Antigen specificity for these receptors is unknown. The sequencing here drew on unstimulated CD8+ T cells sorted from spleen or lymph node cells, taken before transplant. All receptors come from a human donor who was the organ donor for an intestinal transplant.

The gene calls are TRBV6-5 and TRBJ1-2; D gene uncertain. The CDR3 runs 15 residues. Germline V CDR1 and CDR2: MNHEY, SVGAGI. Trimming removed 6 bases at V and 0 bases at J, with 14 bases between. The DNA of the CDR3 is TGTGCCAGCAGGGTTTGGTCAGCAGCTAACTATGGCTACACCTTC. Translation: CASRVWSAANYGYTF.

The chain combines TRBV4-1 with TRBJ2-7; D may be TRBD1 (5 bases). Germline CDR1 reads MGHRA; CDR2 reads YSYEKL. There are 13 residues in the CDR3. The V end lost 5 bases, the J end lost 0 bases, and 8 bases lay between the germline ends. The CDR3 region is CASSLDSSYEQYF. The CDR3 DNA sequence: TGCGCCAGCAGCTTAGACAGCTCCTACGAGCAGTACTTC.

The chain carries TRBV7-2 and TRBJ1-5, with D perhaps matching TRBD1 (6 bases). CDR1 is SGHTA, CDR2 FQGNSA, per germline. V lost 7 bases, J lost 5 bases, and 9 bases lay in between. This CDR3 is 12 amino acids long. The CDR3 sequence is CASIAGDQPQHF. The CDR3 DNA reads as TGTGCCAGCATCGCAGGGGATCAGCCCCAGCATTTT.

The J gene is TRBJ2-3, the V gene TRBV2, with 7 bases fitting TRBD2. The CDR3 runs 17 residues. Unmatched junction bases numbered 6, after V lost 0 bases and J lost 0 bases. From germline, CDR1 is SNHLY and CDR2 FYNNEI. CDR3 residues: CASSEALSSGSTDTQYF. CDR3 in DNA: TGTGCCAGCAGTGAAGCGCTTAGTAGCGGGAGCACAGATACGCAGTATTTT.

A single count supports this clone. The V and J genes are TRBV27 and TRBJ2-2; no firm D call. V lost 1 base, J lost 6 bases, and 6 bases lay in between. The CDR3 consists of 13 residues. CDR1 MNHEY and CDR2 SMNVEV come from the germline V gene (reference sequence). CDR3 region: CASSLFNAGELFF. DNA for the CDR3: TGTGCCAGCAGTTTATTTAACGCCGGGGAGCTGTTTTTT.

This clone was recorded once. V is TRBV2 and J is TRBJ1-1; no definite D call. The V end was cut by 7 bases, the J end by 3 bases, with 12 bases between. This CDR3 contains 13 residues. CDR1 is SNHLY, CDR2 FYNNEI, per germline. This CDR3 is CASTPPLHTEAFF. The CDR3 DNA sequence: TGTGCCAGCACCCCGCCACTCCACACTGAAGCTTTCTTT.

The V gene is TRBV28, the J gene TRBJ2-3, with TRBD1 matching over 7 bases. CDR3 length equals 16 residues. CDR1 is MDHEN, CDR2 SYDVKM, per germline. V shed 6 bases and J 3 bases; nucleotides not matched to a gene: 12. CDR3 protein: CASSTPRGFITDTQYF. For the CDR3, the DNA is TGTGCCAGCAGCACCCCCAGGGGGTTTATAACAGATACGCAGTATTTT.

The gene calls are TRBV5-1 and TRBJ2-3; D uncertain. This CDR3 is built from 12 residues. The V end lost 4 bases, the J end lost 2 bases, and 5 bases lay between the germline ends. The germline CDR1 and CDR2 sequences are SGHRS and YFSETQ. CDR3: CASSRDTDTQYF. The CDR3 DNA sequence: TGCGCCAGCAGCCGCGACACAGATACGCAGTATTTT.

This chain uses TRBV5-6 with TRBJ2-3; a possible D gene is TRBD2 (5 bases). V was shortened by 3 bases and J by 4 bases, with 9 bases between the two germline ends. CDR1 and CDR2 (germline): SGHDT, YYEEEE. The CDR3 totals 13 residues. CDR3 residues: CASSSGFPDTQYF. DNA of the CDR3: TGTGCCAGCAGCTCGGGGTTCCCAGATACGCAGTATTTT.

The chain uses TRBV4-1 and TRBJ2-7, with no clear D. Germline loops: CDR1 MGHRA, CDR2 YSYEKL. The CDR3 consists of 17 residues. Trimming pared 0 bases from V and 0 bases from J, leaving 15 bases between. CDR3 amino acids: CASSQDPASPISYEQYF. The CDR3 region has the DNA TGCGCCAGCAGCCAAGATCCCGCTAGTCCCATCTCCTACGAGCAGTACTTC.

V gene TRBV9 combines with J gene TRBJ2-1; 7 bases are a match to TRBD2. Looked up from germline, CDR1 is SGDLS and CDR2 is YYNGEE. With V trimmed by 0 bases and J by 0 bases, 0 bases remained unmatched. The CDR3 spans 15 residues. DNA for the CDR3: TGTGCCAGCAGCGTAGCGGGGGGCTCCTACAATGAGCAGTTCTTC. Amino acid sequence: CASSVAGGSYNEQFF.